This T cell receptor (beta chain) was captured in a study of blood T cell repertoires in COVID-19. Study information: COVID-19 samples, acute and convalescent, were from the United States, Italy and Spain. Sources were T cells, B-cell-depleted T cells, or PBMCs; the material itself was cDNA or gDNA.

Original processing methods: Reference gene primer amplification yielded estimated nucleated cell counts. Produced via immunoSEQ multiplex PCR; TCRdb's table is partial and in-frame only. Clone size and V and J calls were adopted from that table, with D and trimming inferred from the DNA. The sample holds roughly 200,000 clones, approximately 83% seen once. The V and J ends lost 3 bases and 1 base respectively, with 6 bases between them. CDR3 length equals 13 residues. Germline CDR1 is LGHDT and CDR2 is YNNKEL (reference sequence). The material sequenced was peripheral blood. The sequence was obtained from a human donor with active or convalescent COVID-19. The donor label of this sample is uncertain. The rearrangement uses TRBV3-1 (or the pseudogene TRBV3-2) and TRBJ1-1; D gene uncertain. The chain's CDR3 is CASSQSGNTEAFF. In nucleotides, the CDR3 is TGTGCCAGCAGCCAGTCCGGGAACACTGAAGCTTTCTTT.